A single sample gave rise to the 16 T cell receptor beta chains below, sequenced in a study of a mutant IDH1 vaccine in newly diagnosed glioma. Time point noted: week 23, last vaccination. Each dose delivered 300 ug of mutant IDH1 20-mer peptide subcutaneously with imiquimod. Produced via immunoSEQ multiplex PCR; TCRdb's table is partial and in-frame only. The data hold approximately 82,000 clones, with around 85% observed a single time. These receptors lack a known antigen. The material was PBMCs, obtained from a glioma patient whose treatment included an IDH1 peptide vaccine. The receptor set was obtained from a man between 25 and 39 years old with glioma. Some clones in this sample may be carry-over from other donors' samples.

The rearrangement uses TRBV18 and TRBJ2-5; D unclear. The ends were cut back, 4 bases at V and 0 bases at J, with 0 bases in the middle. CDR3 length: 11 amino acids. Germline V gene data show CDR1 as KGHSH and CDR2 as LQKENI. CDR3 coding DNA: TGTGCCAGCTCACACCAAGAGACCCAGTACTTC. Residues: CASSHQETQYF.

The genes are TRBV5-4 and TRBJ2-4; TRBD2 matches at 8 bases. The ends lost 4 bases at V and 2 bases at J; junction bases unmatched: 11. The CDR3 has 17 residues. Germline values: CDR1 SGHNT, CDR2 YYREEE (reference sequence). Here the CDR3 reads CASSPSGGRRPKNIQYF. CDR3 nucleotide sequence: TGTGCCAGCAGCCCCTCTGGCGGGAGGCGACCCAAAAACATTCAGTACTTC.

The gene calls are TRBV5-4 and TRBJ2-7; no clear D. The CDR3 has 15 residues. V was shortened by 1 base and J by 5 bases, with 16 bases between the two germline ends. CDR1 and CDR2 from the germline V gene are SGHNT and YYREEE (reference sequence). The CDR3 DNA reads as TGTGCCAGCAGCTTGTGGCAGGCCTTCGGGCACGAGCAGTACTTC. It translates to CASSLWQAFGHEQYF.

The chain has TRBV5-6 and TRBJ2-5; D is unclear. CDR3 length: 14 amino acids. V lost 0 bases and J 1 base, leaving 7 bases between the germline ends. Germline CDR1 SGHDT, CDR2 YYEEEE. For the CDR3, the DNA is TGTGCCAGCAGCTTGGCTCCTACCCAAGAGACCCAGTACTTC. Its translation is CASSLAPTQETQYF.

V usage is TRBV5-5 and J usage is TRBJ1-4, with D possibly matching TRBD1 (5 bases). CDR1 is SGHKS and CDR2 is YYEKEE in the germline V gene (reference sequence). V lost 4 bases, J lost 4 bases, and 11 bases lay in between. The CDR3 has 14 residues. The CDR3 loop is CASSIRGYNEKLFF. The CDR3 DNA is TGTGCCAGCAGCATCCGGGGGTATAATGAAAAACTGTTTTTT.

The chain is built from TRBV5-1 and TRBJ1-5; D is possibly TRBD1 (6 bases). This CDR3 is 14 amino acids long. V shed 3 bases and J shed 4 bases, with 11 bases lying between them. Germline V gives CDR1 SGHRS, CDR2 YFSETQ. CDR3 loop: CASSSQGGNQPQHF. CDR3 nucleotide sequence: TGCGCCAGCAGCTCACAGGGAGGAAATCAGCCCCAGCATTTT.

The rearrangement links TRBV5-6 to TRBJ2-7, with 12 bases lining up with TRBD2. CDR1 and CDR2 (germline): SGHDT, YYEEEE. CDR3 length: 14 residues. The V and J ends lost 0 bases and 10 bases, in that order; junction bases with no gene match: 5. CDR3 protein: CASSLGGLAGQQYF. The CDR3 DNA reads TGTGCCAGCAGCTTGGGCGGACTAGCGGGGCAACAGTACTTC.

The chain recombines TRBV5-4 with TRBJ2-5; TRBD2 matches at 7 bases. V was clipped by 3 bases and J by 5 bases; unmatched bases: 4. Germline V lookup: CDR1 SGHNT, CDR2 YYREEE (reference sequence). The CDR3 is 13 amino acids. The chain's CDR3 is CASSWTSSETQYF. DNA for the CDR3: TGTGCCAGCAGCTGGACTAGTTCGGAGACCCAGTACTTC.

The chain couples TRBV14 to TRBJ1-1; D is perhaps TRBD1 (6 bases). Trimming left V 8 bases short and J 5 bases short, with 18 bases between. The CDR3 runs 14 residues. CDR1 and CDR2 (germline): SGHDN, FVKESK. This CDR3 is CASSIQGRHTEAFF. CDR3 DNA: TGTGCCAGCTCTATCCAGGGGCGGCATACTGAAGCTTTCTTT.

The chain links TRBV9 to TRBJ1-6; the D gene is possibly TRBD1 (6 bases). The CDR3 is 15 amino acids. CDR1 is SGDLS and CDR2 is YYNGEE in the germline V gene. Trimming took off 0 bases at V and 8 bases at J, with 12 bases between the two ends. CDR3 in amino acids: CASSVEGHGYSPLHF. The DNA for the CDR3 is TGTGCCAGCAGCGTAGAGGGACATGGTTATTCACCCCTCCACTTT.

This clone appeared once. This chain joins TRBV4-3 and TRBJ2-7; a possible D gene is TRBD2 (5 bases). Germline V gene sequence: CDR1 LGHNA, CDR2 YSLEER. Trimming removed 2 bases at V and 3 bases at J, with 17 bases between. The CDR3 runs to 16 residues. The CDR3 DNA is TGCGCCAGCAGCCAATCTTTTGGCGGAGGACTCTACGAGCAGTACTTC. Amino acid sequence: CASSQSFGGGLYEQYF.

This clone was found once. The chain combines TRBV9 with TRBJ2-1; 9 positions agree with TRBD2. Losses at the gene ends were 4 bases for V and 6 bases for J; bases not matched to a gene: 11. The CDR3 is 16 residues long. Germline V gene lookup returns CDR1 SGDLS and CDR2 YYNGEE. CDR3: CASSPTGGRASNEQFF. In DNA form, the CDR3 reads TGTGCCAGCAGCCCGACGGGCGGGAGGGCCTCCAATGAGCAGTTCTTC.

The V call is TRBV2, the J call TRBJ1-2; no definite D call. This CDR3 has 13 residues. Per germline, CDR1 SNHLY and CDR2 FYNNEI. V was clipped by 8 bases and J by 0 bases, with 10 bases between them. The CDR3 spells CASAKETNYGYTF. The CDR3 nucleotides are TGTGCCAGCGCTAAAGAGACTAACTATGGCTACACCTTC.

V gene TRBV2 combines with J gene TRBJ2-7; 7 nucleotides align to TRBD1. There are 15 residues in the CDR3. Losses at the gene ends were 8 bases for V and 0 bases for J; bases not matched to a gene: 10. Germline CDR1 reads SNHLY; CDR2 reads FYNNEI. The CDR3 bases are TGTGCCAGCCAGATGGGACAGTTCAGCTCCTACGAGCAGTACTTC. It is translated as CASQMGQFSSYEQYF.

The CDR3 loop reads CASSRKLTDTQYF. The DNA for the CDR3 is TGTGCCAGCAGCCGAAAACTCACAGATACGCAGTATTTT. V usage is TRBV11-2 and J usage is TRBJ2-3, with D unresolved. Trimming stripped 5 bases from V and 2 bases from J, with 8 bases between. CDR1 SGHAT and CDR2 FQNNGV come from the germline V gene. This CDR3 spans 13 amino acids.

The gene calls are TRBV4-1 and TRBJ2-2, with 10 bases matching TRBD1. V dropped 3 bases and J dropped 1; count of bases not matched to a gene: 11. In germline, CDR1 is MGHRA, CDR2 YSYEKL. The CDR3 has 19 residues. The CDR3 reads CASSHRQGAKGRNTGELFF. For the CDR3, the DNA is TGCGCCAGCAGCCATCGACAGGGGGCGAAAGGTCGGAACACCGGGGAGCTGTTTTTT.